The 9 T cell receptor beta chains listed next were all sequenced from one sample in a study of blood T cells in healthy people across ages. PCR was performed a second time for about 7 to 12 cycles using a sample-barcoded 5' primer and a J-beta primer mix. One entry per CDR3 protein, called by TCRdb with MiXCR from the 5' RACE reads. The table shows 1.5 million to 2 million distinct CDR3 sequences, with 34% occurring only once. The sequenced sample consisted of blood. These receptors were obtained from a young woman in good health.

There are many counts of this clonotype. One junction end disagrees with the germline gene, perhaps due to a read error. The CDR3 coding sequence is TGTGCCACCAGCAGAGGACTAGCGGAGCTGTTCTTC. It is translated as CATSRGLAELFF. The V gene is TRBV15, the J gene TRBJ2-1; 9 bases line up with TRBD2. The CDR3 runs to 12 residues. Germline V gene lookup returns CDR1 LNHNV and CDR2 YYDKDF (reference sequence).

The chain joins TRBV11-2 to TRBJ2-7; either TRBD1 or TRBD2 may supply D (5 bases each). Trimming took off 0 bases at V and 5 bases at J, with 11 bases between the two ends. From germline, CDR1 is SGHAT and CDR2 FQNNGV. This CDR3 comprises 14 residues. The CDR3 here is CASSLEIRGHEQYF. DNA of the CDR3: TGTGCCAGCAGCTTAGAAATCCGGGGCCACGAGCAGTACTTC.

The chain couples TRBV28 to TRBJ2-3, with D uncertain. In germline, CDR1 is MDHEN, CDR2 SYDVKM. The length of the CDR3 is 15 residues. Trimming pared 6 bases from V and 6 bases from J, leaving 19 bases between. CDR3 sequence (DNA): TGTGCCAGCAGCGGTCTAGTATCTCTAATCGATACGCAGTATTTT. Translated: CASSGLVSLIDTQYF.

This clonotype was seen many times. The V gene is TRBV7-9, the J gene TRBJ2-7, with a possible D match to TRBD2 (5 bases). The V end lost 5 bases, the J end lost 4 bases, and 15 bases lay between the germline ends. The CDR3 is made up of 14 amino acids. Germline CDR1 SEHNR, CDR2 FQNEAQ (reference sequence). The CDR3 DNA is TGTGCCAGCAGCCGGAGTGAGGGTCTGTACGAGCAGTACTTC. The encoded protein is CASSRSEGLYEQYF.

The CDR3 here is CASSFPTSSITTPTDTQYF. CDR3 in DNA: TGTGCCAGCAGTTTTCCTACATCGAGCATCACCACACCCACAGATACGCAGTATTTT. This chain connects TRBV28 to TRBJ2-3; D gene uncertain. The CDR3 is 19 residues long. Per germline, CDR1 MDHEN and CDR2 SYDVKM. Trimming stripped 3 bases from V and 2 bases from J, with 24 bases between.

This clonotype appeared a few times. The chain is built from TRBV3-1 and TRBJ2-1; 7 positions agree with TRBD2. Germline lookup yields CDR1 LGHDT and CDR2 YNNKEL (reference sequence). With 3 bases clipped from V and 0 bases from J, the junction kept 11 bases outside the gene matches. The CDR3 is 18 amino acids. This CDR3 is CASSQVFSGLSSYNEQFF. The CDR3 DNA reads TGTGCCAGCAGCCAGGTGTTTAGCGGGTTAAGCTCCTACAATGAGCAGTTCTTC.

The J gene is TRBJ2-3, the V gene TRBV28, with D perhaps TRBD1 (6 bases). CDR1 is MDHEN, CDR2 SYDVKM, per germline. CDR3 length equals 14 residues. Trimming took 6 bases from V and 7 from J, leaving 17 bases between them. In DNA form, the CDR3 reads TGTGCCAGCAGCCCGGAGGTAGGGACAAATACGCAGTATTTT. This gives the protein CASSPEVGTNTQYF.

V gene TRBV10-3 combines with J gene TRBJ2-2; 9 positions agree with TRBD2. Trimming removed 2 bases from V and 3 bases from J; junction bases left unmatched: 4. The CDR3 length is 16 residues. Per germline, CDR1 ENHRY and CDR2 SYGVKD. The CDR3 spells CAISERGLAYTGELFF. CDR3 nucleotide sequence: TGTGCCATCAGTGAGCGCGGACTAGCGTACACCGGGGAGCTGTTTTTT.

This clonotype showed up just a few times. The chain links TRBV24-1 to TRBJ2-5; no clear D. V was shortened by 7 bases and J by 1 base, with 3 bases between the two germline ends. Germline V gene lookup returns CDR1 KGHDR and CDR2 SFDVKD. This CDR3 spans 11 amino acids. The DNA for the CDR3 is TGTGCCACCAGCACCCAAGAGACCCAGTACTTC. Amino acid sequence: CATSTQETQYF.